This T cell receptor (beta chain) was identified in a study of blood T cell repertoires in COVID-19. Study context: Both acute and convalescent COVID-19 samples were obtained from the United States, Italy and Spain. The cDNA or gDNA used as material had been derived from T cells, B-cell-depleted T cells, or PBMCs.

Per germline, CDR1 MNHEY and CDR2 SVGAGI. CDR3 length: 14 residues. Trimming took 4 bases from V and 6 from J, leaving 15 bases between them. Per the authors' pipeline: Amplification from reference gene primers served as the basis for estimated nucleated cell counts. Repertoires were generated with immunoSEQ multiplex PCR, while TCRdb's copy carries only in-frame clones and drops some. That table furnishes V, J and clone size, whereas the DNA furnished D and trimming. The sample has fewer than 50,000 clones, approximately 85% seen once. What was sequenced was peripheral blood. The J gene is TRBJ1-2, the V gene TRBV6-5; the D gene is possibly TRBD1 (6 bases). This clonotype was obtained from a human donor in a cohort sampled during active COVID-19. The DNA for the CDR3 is TGTGCCAGCAGTTCCCAGGGGAAGTTTAATGGCTACACCTTC. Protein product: CASSSQGKFNGYTF.